This entry lists 15 T cell receptor beta chains sequenced from one sample in a study of blood T cell repertoires in COVID-19. Profiled with immunoSEQ multiplex PCR; TCRdb holds only in-frame clones, not every one. The sample lists roughly 300,000 clones; approximately 86% were seen once. Input material: PBMCs or T cells enriched from blood (not recorded which). Receptors originate from a woman aged 40 to 50 with acute COVID-19.

J is TRBJ1-2 and V is TRBV19; possible D gene TRBD1, 5 bases. This CDR3 comprises 13 residues. CDR1 is LNHDA and CDR2 is SQIVND in the germline V gene (reference sequence). Trimming pared 5 bases from V and 3 bases from J, leaving 10 bases between. CDR3 in amino acids: CASSVDTYYGYTF. The CDR3, as DNA: TGTGCCAGTAGTGTGGACACTTACTATGGCTACACCTTC.

V is TRBV10-2 and J is TRBJ2-7, with 7 bases that match TRBD1. The CDR3 spans 16 residues. Germline CDR1 and CDR2: WSHSY and SAAADI. V lost 4 bases and J lost 1; bases outside the gene matches: 10. CDR3 in amino acids: CASSGGRDRFSYEQYF. Here the CDR3 DNA reads TGCGCCAGCAGTGGGGGCCGGGACAGATTTTCCTACGAGCAGTACTTC.

This clone was found once. The chain is built from TRBV3-1 (or the pseudogene TRBV3-2) and TRBJ1-1; the D gene is possibly TRBD1 (5 bases). The CDR3 extends over 13 amino acids. The germline V gene has CDR1 LGHDT and CDR2 YNNKEL (reference sequence). The V gene lost 5 bases and the J gene lost 3 bases, with 10 bases spanning the gap. CDR3 protein: CASSSRADTEAFF. CDR3 DNA: TGTGCCAGCAGCAGCAGGGCGGACACTGAAGCTTTCTTT.

The chain uses TRBV10-3 and TRBJ2-5; D is uncertain. V was clipped by 4 bases and J by 4 bases, with 10 bases between them. Germline V lookup: CDR1 ENHRY, CDR2 SYGVKD. The CDR3 is 13 amino acids. The CDR3 reads CAISVARLETQYF. CDR3 bases: TGTGCCATCAGTGTGGCTAGATTAGAGACCCAGTACTTC.

This rearrangement joins TRBV10-3 to TRBJ1-2, with TRBD1 matching over 8 bases. Germline V CDR1 and CDR2: ENHRY, SYGVKD. The CDR3 spans 16 residues. V was clipped by 3 bases and J by 7 bases; unmatched bases: 13. CDR3 in amino acids: CAISDFEAGGLGGYTF. The CDR3 DNA reads TGTGCCATCAGTGATTTCGAGGCAGGGGGCTTGGGTGGCTACACCTTC.

This chain uses TRBV29-1 with TRBJ2-7; D is perhaps TRBD2 (6 bases). V gave up 3 bases and J gave up 0 bases, with 12 bases separating them. Germline CDR1 and CDR2: SQVTM and ANQGSEA. The length of the CDR3 is 14 residues. The chain's CDR3 is CSVEDSGISYEQYF. CDR3 in DNA: TGCAGCGTTGAGGATAGCGGAATCTCCTACGAGCAGTACTTC.

The chain carries TRBV6-1 and TRBJ1-5; D remains ambiguous. Germline lookup yields CDR1 MNHNS and CDR2 SASEGT. The V end was cut by 1 base, the J end by 15 bases, with 16 bases between. The CDR3 spans 13 residues. CDR3 sequence reads: CASSEVVIPRWHF. DNA of the CDR3: TGTGCCAGCAGTGAAGTTGTTATCCCCAGGTGGCATTTT.

The chain combines TRBV2 with TRBJ2-2; TRBD2 aligns across 12 bases. This CDR3 has 16 amino acids. Germline-derived CDR1 and CDR2 are SNHLY and FYNNEI. J gave up 2 bases and V 8 bases, and 6 bases lay outside the gene matches. The CDR3 DNA sequence: TGTGCCAGCTGGACTAGCGGGGATGAAAACACCGGGGAGCTGTTTTTT. It codes for CASWTSGDENTGELFF.

This sequence joins TRBV28 and TRBJ2-5; 11 nucleotides align to TRBD1. This CDR3 is built from 16 residues. J lost 5 bases, V lost 6 bases, and 11 bases had no gene match. Germline loops: CDR1 MDHEN, CDR2 SYDVKM. CDR3 nucleotides: TGTGCCAGCAGCCCCCCCGGGACAGGGGGGTTCGAGACCCAGTACTTC. Amino acid sequence: CASSPPGTGGFETQYF. Using reference TRBV28 and TRBJ2-5 for the parts outside the CDR3, the full variable domain is DVKVTQSSRYLVKRTGEKVFLECVQDMDHENMFWYRQDPGLGLRLIYFSYDVKMKEKGDIPEGYSVSREKKERFSLILESASTNQTSMYLCASSPPGTGGFETQYFGPGTRLLVL.

The V gene is TRBV13, the J gene TRBJ2-2; D is perhaps TRBD2 (6 bases). This CDR3 contains 19 residues. Germline lookup yields CDR1 PRHDT and CDR2 FYEKMQ (reference sequence). Between the trimmed V and J ends, which lost 3 bases and 0 bases, there was a span of 20 bases. CDR3 nucleotides: TGTGCCAGCAGCTTGAGGAGGGTCAGGGAGAGGGCGAACACCGGGGAGCTGTTTTTT. This gives the protein CASSLRRVRERANTGELFF.

The J gene is TRBJ1-4, the V gene TRBV18, with D uncertain. V shed 2 bases and J shed 4 bases, with 11 bases lying between them. The CDR3 consists of 15 residues. In germline, CDR1 is KGHSH, CDR2 LQKENI. The CDR3 here is CASSPEAAFNEKLFF. The CDR3 region has the DNA TGTGCCAGCTCACCAGAGGCAGCTTTTAATGAAAAACTGTTTTTT.

The chain couples TRBV11-2 to TRBJ2-5; 9 bases map to TRBD2. The CDR3 contains 16 residues. Trimming cost V 5 bases and J 5 bases; bases outside gene matches: 12. CDR1 is SGHAT and CDR2 is FQNNGV in the germline V gene. CDR3 nucleotides: TGTGCCAGCAGCGCCCGCGGGGGGGGCAGTTGGGAGACCCAGTACTTC. It specifies CASSARGGGSWETQYF.

For this clone: Other nucleotide sequences from this sample produce the same CDR3. This sequence joins TRBV7-9 and TRBJ2-2; 7 positions match TRBD2. Per the germline V gene, CDR1 is SEHNR and CDR2 is FQNEAQ (reference sequence). The CDR3 runs 15 residues. Trimming cost V 9 bases and J 0 bases; bases outside gene matches: 7. The CDR3 spells CARPSAGTNTGELFF. The CDR3 nucleotides are TGTGCCAGACCATCAGCGGGAACGAACACCGGGGAGCTGTTTTTT.

The chain employs TRBV25-1 and TRBJ1-4, with TRBD1 matching over 9 bases. CDR3 length equals 15 residues. V shed 3 bases and J 5 bases; nucleotides not matched to a gene: 4. Germline V gene lookup returns CDR1 MGHDK and CDR2 SYGVNS. In DNA, the CDR3 is TGTGCCAGCAGTGACGCACAGGGGGCGAATGAAAAACTGTTTTTT. Encoded protein: CASSDAQGANEKLFF.

The chain couples TRBV28 to TRBJ2-7; 9 nucleotides line up with TRBD1. The CDR3 is 13 residues long. Germline V gene data show CDR1 as MDHEN and CDR2 as SYDVKM. With 8 bases clipped from V and 2 bases from J, the junction kept 4 bases outside the gene matches. The CDR3 sequence is CASGGTGPYEQYF. The CDR3 DNA sequence: TGTGCCAGCGGCGGGACAGGGCCCTACGAGCAGTACTTC.